The clone carrying this TCR beta chain turned up a few times. The source of the sample is a study of T cell responses to AZD1222 COVID-19 vaccine. Generated by immunoSEQ multiplex PCR, the TCRdb table keeps only in-frame clones and is missing some. The sample has about 130,000 clones; around 83% are singletons. The CDR3 is 15 residues long. CDR1 SGHDT and CDR2 YYEEEE come from the germline V gene. V was pared by 0 bases and J by 5 bases, with 14 bases between. The V call is TRBV5-6, the J call TRBJ1-1, with TRBD1 as a possible D gene (6 bases). The input for sequencing was peripheral blood, taken 28 days after the second AZD1222 dose. This TCR came from an adult who received the AZD1222 COVID-19 vaccine. The CDR3 reads CASSLGLGGPTEAFF. In nucleotides, the CDR3 is TGTGCCAGCAGCTTGGGGTTGGGGGGGCCAACTGAAGCTTTCTTT.